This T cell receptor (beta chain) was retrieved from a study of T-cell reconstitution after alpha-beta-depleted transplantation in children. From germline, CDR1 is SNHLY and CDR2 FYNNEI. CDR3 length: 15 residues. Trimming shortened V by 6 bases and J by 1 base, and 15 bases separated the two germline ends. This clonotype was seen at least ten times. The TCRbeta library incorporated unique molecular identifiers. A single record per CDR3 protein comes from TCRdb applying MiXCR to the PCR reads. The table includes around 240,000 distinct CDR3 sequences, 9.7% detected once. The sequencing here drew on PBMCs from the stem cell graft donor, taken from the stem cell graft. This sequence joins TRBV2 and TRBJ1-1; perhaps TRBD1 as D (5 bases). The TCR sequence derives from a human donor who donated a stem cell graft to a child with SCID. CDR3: CASRRGASRNTEAFF. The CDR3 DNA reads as TGTGCCAGCAGGCGAGGGGCTTCTCGGAACACTGAAGCTTTCTTT. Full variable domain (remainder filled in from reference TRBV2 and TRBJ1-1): EPEVTQTPSHQVTQMGQEVILRCVPISNHLYFYWYRQILGQKVEFLVSFYNNEISEKSEIFDDQFSVERPDGSNFTLKIRSTKLEDSAMYFCASRRGASRNTEAFFGQGTRLTVV.